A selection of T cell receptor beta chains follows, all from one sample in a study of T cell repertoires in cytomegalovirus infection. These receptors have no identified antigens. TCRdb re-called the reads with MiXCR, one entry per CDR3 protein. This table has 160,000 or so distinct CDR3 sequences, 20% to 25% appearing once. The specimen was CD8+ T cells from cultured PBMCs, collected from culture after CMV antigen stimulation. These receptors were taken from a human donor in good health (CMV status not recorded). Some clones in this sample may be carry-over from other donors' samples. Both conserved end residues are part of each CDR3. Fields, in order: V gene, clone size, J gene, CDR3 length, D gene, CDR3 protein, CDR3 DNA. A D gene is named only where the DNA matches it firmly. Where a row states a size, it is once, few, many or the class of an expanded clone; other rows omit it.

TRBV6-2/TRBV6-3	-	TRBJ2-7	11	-	CASKERDEQYF	TGTGCCAGCAAAGAAAGAGACGAGCAGTACTTC
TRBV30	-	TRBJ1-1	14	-	CAWSVFGVNTEAFF	TGTGCCTGGAGTGTTTTTGGAGTTAACACTGAAGCTTTCTTT
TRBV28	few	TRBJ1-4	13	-	CASSFEQNEKLFF	TGTGCCAGCAGTTTTGAACAGAATGAAAAACTGTTTTTT
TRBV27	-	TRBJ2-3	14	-	CASSLNKYTDTQYF	TGTGCCAGCAGTCTCAACAAATACACAGATACGCAGTATTTT
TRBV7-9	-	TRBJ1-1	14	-	CASSFSTGAFEAFF	TGTGCCAGCAGCTTCTCAACCGGGGCGTTTGAAGCTTTCTTT
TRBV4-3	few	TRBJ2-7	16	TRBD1	CASSPTPGTGYDEQYF	TGCGCCAGCAGCCCGACTCCCGGGACAGGGTACGACGAGCAGTACTTC
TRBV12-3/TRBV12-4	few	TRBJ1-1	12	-	CASSRDGPEAFF	TGTGCCAGCAGTCGGGACGGCCCTGAAGCTTTCTTT
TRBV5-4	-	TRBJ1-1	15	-	CASSFLDEYRTEAFF	TGTGCCAGCAGCTTTCTGGACGAGTATAGGACTGAAGCTTTCTTT
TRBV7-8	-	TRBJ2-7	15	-	CASSLGPAGPYEQYF	TGTGCCAGCAGCTTAGGGCCGGCGGGTCCCTACGAGCAGTACTTC
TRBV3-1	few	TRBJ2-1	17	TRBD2	CASSQNLAGRSYNEQFF	TGTGCCAGCAGCCAGAACTTAGCGGGGAGGTCCTACAATGAGCAGTTCTTC
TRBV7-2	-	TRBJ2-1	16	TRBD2	CASSWTSGFNGNEQFF	TGTGCCAGCAGCTGGACTAGCGGGTTTAATGGTAATGAGCAGTTCTTC
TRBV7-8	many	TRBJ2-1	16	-	CASSLVEGSSYNEQFF	TGTGCCAGCAGCTTAGTAGAGGGGAGCTCCTACAATGAGCAGTTCTTC
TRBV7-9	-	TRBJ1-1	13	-	CASSTPGRLEAFF	TGTGCCAGCAGCACCCCGGGACGGCTTGAAGCTTTCTTT
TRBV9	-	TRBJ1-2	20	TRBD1	CASSGNQAGTGVGANYGYTF	TGTGCCAGCAGCGGAAATCAGGCCGGGACAGGGGTTGGAGCTAACTATGGCTACACCTTC
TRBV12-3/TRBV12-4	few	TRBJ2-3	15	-	CASSPRLSTTDTQYF	TGTGCCAGCAGCCCTCGACTATCGACCACAGATACGCAGTATTTT
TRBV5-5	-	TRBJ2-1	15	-	CASSTDGPSYNEQFF	TGTGCCAGCAGCACGGACGGACCGTCCTACAATGAGCAGTTCTTC
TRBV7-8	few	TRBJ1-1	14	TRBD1	CASRKTGDKAEAFF	TGTGCCAGCAGAAAAACAGGGGATAAGGCTGAAGCTTTCTTT
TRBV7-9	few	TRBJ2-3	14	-	CASSPVGATDTQYF	TGTGCCAGCAGCCCGGTGGGGGCCACAGATACGCAGTATTTT
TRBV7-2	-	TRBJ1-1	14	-	CASSSPGQNTEAFF	TGTGCCAGCAGCTCCCCGGGACAGAACACTGAAGCTTTCTTT
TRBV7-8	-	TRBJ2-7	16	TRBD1	CASSTTTGGPSYEQYF	TGTGCCAGCAGCACTACGACAGGGGGTCCCTCCTACGAGCAGTACTTC
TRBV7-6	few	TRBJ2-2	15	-	CASRYQSGDTGELFF	TGTGCCAGCAGGTACCAGTCAGGGGACACCGGGGAGCTGTTTTTT
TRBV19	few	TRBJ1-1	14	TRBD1	CASSIGDSLYEAFF	TGTGCCAGTAGTATCGGGGACAGCCTATATGAAGCTTTCTTT
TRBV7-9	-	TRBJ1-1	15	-	CASSGGMQGYLGAFF	TGTGCCAGCAGCGGCGGAATGCAGGGGTATTTAGGAGCTTTCTTT
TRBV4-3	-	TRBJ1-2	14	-	CASSQVSNNYGYTF	TGCGCCAGCAGCCAAGTGTCGAATAACTATGGCTACACCTTC
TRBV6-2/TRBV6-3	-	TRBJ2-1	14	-	CASQLLGMPDEQFF	TGTGCCAGCCAGCTTCTCGGGATGCCCGATGAGCAGTTCTTC
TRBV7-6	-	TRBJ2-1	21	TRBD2	CASSLVQVNGGGGSSYNEQFF	TGTGCCAGCAGCTTAGTCCAAGTGAACGGGGGCGGGGGGTCCTCCTACAATGAGCAGTTCTTC
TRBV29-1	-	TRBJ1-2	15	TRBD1	CSILGGRGRLDGYTF	TGCAGCATATTGGGGGGAAGGGGGCGCCTAGATGGCTACACCTTC
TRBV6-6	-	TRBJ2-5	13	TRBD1	CASRTGIQETQYF	TGTGCCAGCAGGACAGGGATCCAAGAGACCCAGTACTTC
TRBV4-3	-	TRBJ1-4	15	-	CASSQDYQTNEKLFF	TGCGCCAGCAGCCAAGATTACCAGACGAATGAAAAACTGTTTTTT
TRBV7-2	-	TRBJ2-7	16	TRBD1	CASMGVGDRASYEQYF	TGTGCCAGCATGGGGGTGGGGGACAGGGCCTCCTACGAGCAGTACTTC
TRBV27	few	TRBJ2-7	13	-	CASGAGIVYEQYF	TGTGCCAGTGGGGCAGGGATTGTCTACGAGCAGTACTTC
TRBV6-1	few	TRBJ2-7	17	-	CASRGIDLRGQSYEQYF	TGTGCCAGCCGCGGAATCGATCTCAGGGGTCAGTCCTACGAGCAGTACTTC
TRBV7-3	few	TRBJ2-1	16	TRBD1	CASSFPGPQGDNEQFF	TGTGCCAGCAGCTTCCCCGGGCCCCAGGGGGACAATGAGCAGTTCTTC
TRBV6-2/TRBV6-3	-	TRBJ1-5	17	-	CASSVWDGPLSNQPQHF	TGTGCCAGCAGCGTTTGGGACGGACCCCTTAGCAATCAGCCCCAGCATTTT
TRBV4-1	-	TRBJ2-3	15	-	CASSQENQGGEPARF	TGCGCCAGCAGCCAAGAAAACCAGGGGGGGGAGCCTGCGAGGTTT
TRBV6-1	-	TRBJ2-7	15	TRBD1	CASSESPRGPGEQYF	TGTGCCAGCAGTGAATCCCCCAGGGGGCCTGGCGAGCAGTACTTC
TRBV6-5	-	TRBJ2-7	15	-	CASSLRQAYFYEQYF	TGTGCCAGCAGTCTCCGGCAGGCGTACTTCTACGAGCAGTACTTC
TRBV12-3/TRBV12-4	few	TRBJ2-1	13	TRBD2	CASSTGTRDEQFF	TGTGCCAGCAGCACCGGGACTAGGGATGAGCAGTTCTTC
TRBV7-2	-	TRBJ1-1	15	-	CASSLSPVLNTEAFF	TGTGCCAGCAGCCTCAGTCCGGTCCTGAACACTGAAGCTTTCTTT
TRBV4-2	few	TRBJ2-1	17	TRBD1	CASSQERGTGYYNEQFF	TGTGCCAGCAGCCAAGAACGCGGGACAGGGTACTACAATGAGCAGTTCTTC
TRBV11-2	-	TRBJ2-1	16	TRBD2	CASSLGPSGDYNEQFF	TGTGCCAGCAGCTTAGGACCTAGCGGGGACTACAATGAGCAGTTCTTC
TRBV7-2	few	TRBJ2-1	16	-	CASSLLRSYPYNEQFF	TGTGCCAGCAGCTTACTAAGGAGTTACCCCTACAATGAGCAGTTCTTC
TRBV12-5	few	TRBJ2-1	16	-	CASGSYSGARGNEQFF	TGTGCTAGTGGCTCCTACTCGGGGGCCCGTGGGAATGAGCAGTTCTTC
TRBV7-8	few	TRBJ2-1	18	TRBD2	CASSLRTGGTGRYNEQFF	TGTGCCAGCAGCCTACGGACGGGGGGTACTGGGAGATACAATGAGCAGTTCTTC
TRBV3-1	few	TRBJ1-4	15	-	CASSLRRGVHEKLFF	TGTGCCAGCAGCCTCCGACGAGGGGTGCATGAAAAACTGTTTTTT
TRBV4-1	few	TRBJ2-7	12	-	CASSQGSSEQYF	TGCGCCAGCAGCCAGGGTTCCTCCGAGCAGTACTTC